This T cell receptor beta chain was recorded in a study of T cells in Graves' hyperthyroidism and ophthalmopathy (dated by TCRdb to the late 2010s). Concerning the study at large: Peripheral blood samples were taken at the time of initial diagnosis, prior to any treatment. TCR Vbeta CDR3 sequencing of 140 or so peripheral blood samples (more than 40 ophthalmopathy, roughly 72 hyperthyroidism and approximately 17 progressor patients) is reported in the paper. To identify TCR V-J signatures that set the groups apart, the researchers used a discovery cohort of roughly 100 patients, made up of around 42 with Graves' ophthalmopathy and 57 with stable Graves' hyperthyroidism. Prospective prediction of ophthalmopathy was tested in an independent validation cohort of 18 to 20 hyperthyroidism patients and 17 patients who later progressed to ophthalmopathy. In roughly six Graves' hyperthyroidism patients, the study also compared T-cell repertoires from thyroid tissue with T-cell repertoires from blood. Following sampling, methimazole starting at 30 mg daily was given to hyperthyroidism patients, and high-dose intravenous methylprednisolone was given to ophthalmopathy patients. The 100 or so discovery patients were randomly split 7:3 into training and test sets.

The CDR3 contains 15 residues, cysteine and phenylalanine counted. Kept here is only the CDR3 DNA, which spans 45 bases and is read in frame from base 1. The germline V gene (reference sequence) sets CDR1 to MNHEY and CDR2 to SMNVEV. Here V drops 4 bases and J drops 3 bases, and the junction holds 8 bases not matched to any gene. Amplification of TCR beta CDR3 regions was carried out from RNA transcripts. The first round of RT-PCR for the TCR CDR3 was performed with the HTBI primer set and the Qiagen OneStep RT-PCR kit. The libraries were constructed in a second round of multiplex PCR and then size-selected and purified. Libraries were sequenced paired-end with 100 bp reads on an Illumina HiSeq2000. In the source study's methods: SOAPnuke was used to process the raw data, with reads discarded if the reads contained adapters or uncalled bases, had a mean Phred below 15, or lacked an exact constant-primer or identifier match. COPE v1.2.5 was used to merge the high-quality paired reads, and each unique nucleotide sequence was defined as a clonotype. MiTCR v1.1 was used to align the clonotypes against IMGT TRBV, TRBD and TRBJ reference segments. Only V-J combinations with frequency above 0.0001, covering 99.2% of repertoires, were analysed. The TCS score was defined as the ratio of F50 (clonal expansion) to E x V (chaos), calculated using BLOSUM62-based TCRdist between CDR3 peptides within each V-J. Welch's t-statistics and random forest reduced 514 V-J features to 13, which were used in a naive Bayes classifier (R e1071). The public reads were reanalyzed by TCRdb: fastp trimming at Q25, MiXCR alignment, in-frame beta chains only. CDR3 protein sequences are deduplicated, and each keeps its most common genes and DNA. The V and J calls come from TCRdb's annotation, not from the publication. Present in this sample are 550,000 to 800,000 distinct CDR3 sequences, about a sixth of which were seen just once. Of the sample, around 7.7% is held by the ten largest clones.

Paper-wide results and their limitations: In validation, the model predicted progression to ophthalmopathy with 55% to 71% sensitivity and 72.22% specificity, a median of 6.5 months before onset. Most expanded thyroid clonotypes (frequency above 0.001) were also found in blood, which suggests that blood repertoires may mirror thyroid immune responses. Ophthalmopathy was separated from stable hyperthyroidism by a 13 V-J signature model, with 87.88% sensitivity and 81% to 82% specificity obtained in cross-validation and 80%/75% obtained in testing. No statistical method was used to set the sample size in advance, and investigators knew the group allocation.

Graves' hyperthyroidism was defined as stable when no progression to ophthalmopathy occurred over 18 months of follow-up. Hyperthyroidism patients were newly diagnosed, had a disease duration of under 2 months, and were aged 18 to 65 years. Exclusion was applied to patients with uncontrolled infections, other autoimmune diseases, pregnancy or lactation. Diagnoses were established on the basis of clinical symptoms, serum thyroxine and TRAb, thyroid ultrasound, and orbital computed tomography. Ficoll-Paque density gradient centrifugation was used to isolate PBMCs from around 10 ml of fresh peripheral blood. Total RNA was extracted with Trizol reagent, and quality was checked on an Agilent 2100 Bioanalyzer. In regard to this clonotype: No cognate antigen has been identified for it. Base qualities are not provided; no much larger clone lies one nucleotide away.

This TCR derives from a man aged 18 to 29 with Graves' hyperthyroidism. The chain is encoded by TRBV27 joined to TRBJ1-2, with TRBD1 matching 7 junction bases. The specimen was blood. The CDR3 in this case is CASSSATGRDYGYTF. The DNA sequence follows: TGTGCCAGCAGTTCAGCGACAGGGAGGGACTATGGCTACACCTTC.